Shown below are 17 T cell receptor beta chains from a single sample sequenced in a study of shared clonotypes between healthy human individuals (dated by TCRdb to the early 2020s). For the CD8 naive samples, CD45RO-negative cells were positively selected for CCR7, yielding a CD45RA+CCR7+ population from which TemRA cells were excluded. The library relied on the immunoSEQ multiplex PCR assay. TCRdb took over this immuneACCESS table, retaining in-frame rearrangements with V and J assigned. Such tables are incomplete; in checked studies, under half of the missing clones stem from an unresolved V gene, and the remainder is unexplained. Counted in this sample were approximately 2,200,000 clones; around 93% of them appeared once. Under 2% of the sample comes from the top ten. The source material was naive CD8+ T cells from PBMCs. The meaning of the sample's cell subset or site label: CD45RA+CCR7+. The source is a man aged 18 to 30 in good health. Some clones in this sample may be carry-over from other donors' samples.

The V gene is TRBV27, the J gene TRBJ1-1, with TRBD1 as a possible D gene (6 bases). The CDR3 has 15 amino acids. Germline-derived CDR1 and CDR2 are MNHEY and SMNVEV (reference sequence). V was shortened by 5 bases and J by 4 bases, with 17 bases between the two germline ends. DNA of the CDR3: TGTGCCAGCAGTCCCCCCTCAGGGGTGAGCACTGAAGCTTTCTTT. Translation gives CASSPPSGVSTEAFF.

The chain couples TRBV10-3 to TRBJ2-7; 9 bases align to TRBD1. CDR3 size: 15 residues. Germline CDR1 and CDR2: ENHRY and SYGVKD. Trimming took 6 bases from V and 0 from J; bases not matched to a gene: 6. Here the CDR3 reads CAIRTGTGISYEQYF. CDR3 coding DNA: TGTGCCATCAGGACCGGGACAGGGATCTCCTACGAGCAGTACTTC.

The V and J genes are TRBV11-2 and TRBJ1-1, with TRBD1 matching 7 bases. Germline lookup yields CDR1 SGHAT and CDR2 FQNNGV. J was trimmed by 0 bases and V by 4 bases; bases with no gene match: 8. This CDR3 region has 16 residues. The CDR3 DNA reads as TGTGCCAGCAGCTCATGGACAGGACTTATGAACACTGAAGCTTTCTTT. Amino acids: CASSSWTGLMNTEAFF. The full variable domain, rest sourced from reference TRBV11-2 and TRBJ1-1, is EAGVAQSPRYKIIEKRQSVAFWCNPISGHATLYWYQQILGQGPKLLIQFQNNGVVDDSQLPKDRFSAERLKGVDSTLKIQPAKLEDSAVYLCASSSWTGLMNTEAFFGQGTRLTVV.

This clone was seen a handful of times. The chain joins TRBV6-5 to TRBJ1-5; 8 bases fit TRBD1. This CDR3 spans 15 amino acids. Germline V gene data show CDR1 as MNHEY and CDR2 as SVGAGI. V dropped 7 bases and J dropped 2; count of bases not matched to a gene: 7. The CDR3 sequence: CASNPQGAGNQPQHF. The CDR3 DNA sequence: TGTGCCAGCAACCCTCAGGGGGCCGGCAATCAGCCCCAGCATTTT.

This clone was counted once. The chain joins TRBV7-9 to TRBJ2-7, with 7 bases fitting TRBD2. CDR1 is SEHNR and CDR2 is FQNEAQ in the germline V gene (reference sequence). CDR3 length: 13 residues. V gave up 5 bases and J gave up 3 bases; unmatched junction bases: 4. CDR3 in DNA: TGTGCCAGCAGCGGTTGGGACTACTACGAGCAGTACTTC. It is translated as CASSGWDYYEQYF. The full variable domain, with the rest looked up from reference TRBV7-9 and TRBJ2-7, is DTGVSQNPRHKITKRGQNVTFRCDPISEHNRLYWYRQTLGQGPEFLTYFQNEAQLEKSRLLSDRFSAERPKGSFSTLEIQRTEQGDSAMYLCASSGWDYYEQYFGPGTRLTVT.

The chain has TRBV27 and TRBJ2-1, with D possibly being TRBD1 (6 bases). The CDR3 is 16 amino acids. CDR1 and CDR2 from the germline V gene are MNHEY and SMNVEV (reference sequence). The V end lost 3 bases, the J end lost 5 bases, and 17 bases lay between the germline ends. In nucleotides, the CDR3 is TGTGCCAGCAGTTTCAACGGGGCAGGGGTCCACAATGAGCAGTTCTTC. Translated, it gives CASSFNGAGVHNEQFF.

Concerning this clone: At the DNA level, this CDR3 is encoded by other sequences in the same sample as well. CDR3 loop: CASSSTGEAFF. The CDR3 bases are TGTGCCAGCAGCTCGACAGGGGAGGCTTTCTTT. The chain joins TRBV7-9 to TRBJ1-1, with TRBD1 matching 8 bases. The length of the CDR3 is 11 residues. With V trimmed by 4 bases and J by 11 bases, 3 bases remained unmatched. The germline gives CDR1 SEHNR, CDR2 FQNEAQ (reference sequence).

CDR3 sequence (DNA): TGTGCCAGCAGGACAACAGATCCCTATGGCTACACCTTC. Protein product: CASRTTDPYGYTF. The V gene is TRBV7-9, the J gene TRBJ1-2; D is unclear. V shed 6 bases and J shed 4 bases, with 12 bases lying between them. Germline values: CDR1 SEHNR, CDR2 FQNEAQ (reference sequence). The length of the CDR3 is 13 residues.

This clone has just a few counts. The chain carries TRBV28 and TRBJ1-5; D is perhaps TRBD1 (5 bases). The CDR3 has 14 residues. Germline V gene data show CDR1 as MDHEN and CDR2 as SYDVKM. V was trimmed by 2 bases and J by 7 bases, leaving 12 bases between them. CDR3 coding DNA: TGTGCCAGCAGTTTAATCGGGGGGAAACAGCCCCAGCATTTT. The encoded protein is CASSLIGGKQPQHF.

This chain uses TRBV7-6 with TRBJ1-3; maybe TRBD1 (6 bases). The CDR3 spans 16 residues. Germline CDR1 is SGHVS and CDR2 is FNYEAQ. Trimming stripped 4 bases from V and 8 bases from J, with 21 bases between. The CDR3 nucleotides read TGTGCCAGCAGCTCTCATCCGGGACAAAGATGGGACACCATATATTTT. Its protein product is CASSSHPGQRWDTIYF.

The J gene is TRBJ2-2, the V gene TRBV6-9; 8 bases match TRBD1. The ends lost 6 bases at V and 1 base at J; junction bases unmatched: 4. Germline V lookup: CDR1 MNHGY, CDR2 SVAAGI. This CDR3 spans 15 amino acids. CDR3 sequence reads: CASSPGTGNTGELFF. CDR3 nucleotides: TGTGCCAGCAGCCCCGGGACAGGGAACACCGGGGAGCTGTTTTTT.

The rearrangement links TRBV5-4 to TRBJ2-7; TRBD2 agrees at 8 bases. J gave up 7 bases and V 2 bases, and 8 bases lay outside the gene matches. CDR1 is SGHNT, CDR2 YYREEE, per germline (reference sequence). CDR3 length equals 14 residues. Here the CDR3 reads CASSLTGGPGEQYF. The CDR3 region has the DNA TGTGCCAGCAGCTTAACGGGAGGGCCGGGGGAGCAGTACTTC.

The CDR3 DNA reads as TGTGCCAGCATTCTACCGGGACAGCCAGGGGCTGAAGCTTTCTTT. The encoded protein is CASILPGQPGAEAFF. The chain combines TRBV2 with TRBJ1-1, with 7 bases that match TRBD1. V lost 7 bases, J lost 6 bases, and 14 bases stayed unmatched. Germline assignment: CDR1 SNHLY and CDR2 FYNNEI. The CDR3 totals 15 residues.

This chain joins TRBV5-6 and TRBJ2-7, with D possibly being TRBD1 or TRBD2 (5 bases each). CDR3 length: 14 amino acids. Between the trimmed V and J ends, which lost 3 bases and 3 bases, there was a span of 13 bases. The germline V gene has CDR1 SGHDT and CDR2 YYEEEE. The DNA for the CDR3 is TGTGCCAGCAGCTCAAGCCCAGGGAGCTACGAGCAGTACTTC. Residues: CASSSSPGSYEQYF.

Comment on this clone: The sample contains more than one DNA sequence encoding this CDR3. The genes are TRBV19 and TRBJ2-2; TRBD1 might be the D (6 bases). CDR1 and CDR2 (germline): LNHDA, SQIVND (reference sequence). The CDR3 spans 14 residues. V was shortened by 1 base and J by 6 bases, with 9 bases between the two germline ends. In DNA, the CDR3 is TGTGCCAGTAGTATAGGCAGGGGAGCCGGGGAGCTGTTTTTT. It codes for CASSIGRGAGELFF.

Worth noting for this clone: Additional DNA sequences in this sample encode the identical CDR3. This sequence joins TRBV7-6 and TRBJ2-1, with D uncertain. The V and J ends lost 3 bases and 5 bases respectively, with 5 bases between them. This CDR3 is built from 12 residues. CDR1 is SGHVS, CDR2 FNYEAQ, per germline. The CDR3 DNA sequence: TGTGCCAGCAGCTTGGGCAACAATGAGCAGTTCTTC. It codes for CASSLGNNEQFF.

The chain joins TRBV7-9 to TRBJ2-1; 11 bases match TRBD2. CDR1 and CDR2 from the germline V gene are SEHNR and FQNEAQ (reference sequence). Trimming cost V 8 bases and J 6 bases; bases outside gene matches: 6. CDR3 length: 14 amino acids. The CDR3 here is CASQGLAASNEQFF. The DNA for the CDR3 is TGTGCCAGCCAGGGACTAGCGGCATCCAATGAGCAGTTCTTC.